This TCR beta chain is drawn from a study of blood T cells in healthy people across ages. Study-wide results and caveats: Unsorted PBMC material precluded a definitive naive versus antigen-experienced comparison. Naive T cell percentage strongly correlated with TCR beta diversity.

Then a second PCR, running roughly 7 to 11 cycles, was carried out with a sample-barcoded 5' primer and a J-beta primer mix. One entry per CDR3 protein, called by TCRdb with MiXCR from the 5' RACE reads. The sample includes about 1.7 million distinct CDR3 sequences, about 28% of them seen just once. Healthy individuals of Caucasian origin from Russia, aged about 6 to 95, served as donors. Looked up from germline, CDR1 is MDHEN and CDR2 is SYDVKM. This CDR3 is built from 14 residues. Trimming cost V 7 bases and J 7 bases, with 19 bases left between them. As to this clonotype: Its antigen remains unknown.

Sequenced material: blood. The sequence was obtained from a woman aged 25 to 39 in good health. V usage is TRBV28 and J usage is TRBJ2-5; D is possibly TRBD2 (5 bases). The CDR3: CASTNGMEAGTQYF. As DNA, the CDR3 is TGTGCCAGCACCAACGGGATGGAGGCGGGGACCCAGTACTTC.